Following are 13 T cell receptor beta chains from one sample sequenced in a study of T cell changes during pregnancy in multiple sclerosis. Method: immunoSEQ multiplex PCR; TCRdb's copy keeps in-frame clones and lacks some. The sample records some 100,000 clones, about 94% being singletons. The specimen comprised peripheral blood, sampled before pregnancy. These receptors came from a female donor with multiple sclerosis, enrolled in a pregnancy study.

The CDR3 sequence is CAWSPRTGISNQPQHF. In DNA, the CDR3 is TGTGCCTGGAGTCCCCGGACAGGGATTAGCAATCAGCCCCAGCATTTT. V and J are TRBV30 and TRBJ1-5, with TRBD1 matching 8 bases. The germline CDR1 and CDR2 sequences are GTSNPN and SVGIG (reference sequence). The CDR3 has 16 residues. V lost 2 bases, J lost 0 bases, and 6 bases stayed unmatched.

The V and J genes are TRBV28 and TRBJ2-5; 8 bases match TRBD2. Germline CDR1 reads MDHEN; CDR2 reads SYDVKM. The CDR3 runs 16 residues. Losses at the gene ends were 5 bases for V and 5 bases for J; bases not matched to a gene: 13. In nucleotides, the CDR3 is TGTGCCAGCAGTGTGACACCGGGACTAGGCTTGGAGACCCAGTACTTC. This encodes CASSVTPGLGLETQYF.

This chain connects TRBV7-9 to TRBJ1-2; the match to TRBD1 covers 7 bases. This CDR3 is built from 16 residues. Germline-derived CDR1 and CDR2 are SEHNR and FQNEAQ (reference sequence). The V gene end was trimmed by 5 bases and the J gene end by 4 bases; junction bases not matched to a gene: 13. The CDR3 DNA follows: TGTGCCAGCAGCCCGAGACAGGGTAGGGGGCCCTATGGCTACACCTTC. Protein sequence: CASSPRQGRGPYGYTF.

The V gene is TRBV27, the J gene TRBJ1-4, with no clear D. CDR1 and CDR2 (germline): MNHEY, SMNVEV (reference sequence). The V and J ends lost 1 base and 3 bases respectively, with 24 bases between them. The CDR3 is 20 amino acids. DNA of the CDR3: TGTGCCAGCAGTTTATGGGCCCGGGGTCTGAGCCCTATCCCTAATGAAAAACTGTTTTTT. It yields the protein CASSLWARGLSPIPNEKLFF.

The V gene is TRBV5-1, the J gene TRBJ2-7, with 10 bases identical to TRBD2. Trimming removed 1 base from V and 1 base from J; junction bases left unmatched: 5. CDR1 is SGHRS, CDR2 YFSETQ, per germline. This CDR3 has 16 amino acids. CDR3 protein: CASSLSPSGSSYEQYF. Written as DNA, the CDR3 is TGCGCCAGCAGCTTGTCACCTAGCGGGAGTTCCTACGAGCAGTACTTC.

The chain uses TRBV7-4 and TRBJ2-1; TRBD2 matches at 10 bases. CDR1 is SGHVT, CDR2 SQSDAQ, per germline. The V and J ends lost 5 bases and 0 bases, in that order; junction bases with no gene match: 7. This CDR3 region has 17 residues. CDR3 sequence reads: CASSLGLAEYSYNEQFF. As DNA, the CDR3 is TGTGCCAGCAGCCTAGGACTAGCGGAGTACTCCTACAATGAGCAGTTCTTC.

The chain has TRBV7-2 and TRBJ2-2; 12 bases line up with TRBD2. Looked up from germline, CDR1 is SGHTA and CDR2 is FQGNSA. Trimming took 5 bases from V and 4 from J; bases not matched to a gene: 11. This CDR3 spans 18 amino acids. In nucleotides, the CDR3 is TGTGCCAGCAGCCTTAAACGACTAGCGGGAGTAAGCACCGGGGAGCTGTTTTTT. Encoded protein: CASSLKRLAGVSTGELFF.

The chain carries TRBV19 and TRBJ1-5, with 11 nucleotides matching TRBD1. The CDR3 consists of 16 residues. Germline loops: CDR1 LNHDA, CDR2 SQIVND (reference sequence). With 6 bases clipped from V and 2 bases from J, the junction kept 6 bases outside the gene matches. CDR3 protein: CASRRTGGVGNQPQHF. Written as DNA, the CDR3 is TGTGCCAGTAGGAGGACAGGGGGCGTTGGCAATCAGCCCCAGCATTTT.

V usage is TRBV7-8 and J usage is TRBJ2-4; 10 nucleotides align to TRBD2. V lost 0 bases to trimming and J lost 7 bases; unmatched junction nucleotides: 6. Germline loops: CDR1 SGHVS, CDR2 FQNEAQ. This CDR3 region has 16 residues. CDR3 region: CASSLAASGRRNIQYF. Written as DNA, the CDR3 is TGTGCCAGCAGCTTAGCGGCTAGCGGGAGACGGAACATTCAGTACTTC.

The V and J genes are TRBV19 and TRBJ2-5; 10 bases align to TRBD2. This CDR3 is built from 16 residues. Germline V gene sequence: CDR1 LNHDA, CDR2 SQIVND (reference sequence). The ends lost 4 bases at V and 2 bases at J; junction bases unmatched: 7. CDR3 residues: CASSNPGLARQETQYF. CDR3 nucleotide sequence: TGTGCCAGTAGTAATCCGGGACTAGCGAGGCAAGAGACCCAGTACTTC.

J is TRBJ2-7 and V is TRBV2; D possibly corresponds to TRBD2 (5 bases). Trimming took 6 bases from V and 3 from J, leaving 15 bases between them. The CDR3 is 14 amino acids. Germline V gene sequence: CDR1 SNHLY, CDR2 FYNNEI. CDR3 DNA: TGTGCCAGCAGGGCAGACTCCGGGGTCTACGAGCAGTACTTC. Translating gives CASRADSGVYEQYF.

The J gene is TRBJ2-1, the V gene TRBV6-6, with D possibly matching TRBD2 (5 bases). This CDR3 spans 15 amino acids. Trimming removed 6 bases at V and 5 bases at J, with 17 bases between. Germline V lookup: CDR1 MNHNY, CDR2 SVGAGI (reference sequence). The CDR3 DNA is TGTGCCAGCAGAGCAAGCTGGGCCGGGGACAATGAGCAGTTCTTC. It is translated as CASRASWAGDNEQFF.

This sequence joins TRBV10-3 and TRBJ2-1; TRBD2 might be the D (7 bases). The germline V gene encodes CDR1 ENHRY and CDR2 SYGVKD. The germline V and J ends were trimmed by 2 bases and 7 bases, with 12 bases remaining between them. This CDR3 is built from 14 residues. In DNA form, the CDR3 reads TGTGCCATCAGTGAGGTCAGGGGAGGGAATGAGCAGTTCTTC. It yields the protein CAISEVRGGNEQFF.